The 14 T cell receptor beta chains below come from one sample, sequenced in a study of blood T cell repertoires in COVID-19. TCRdb keeps only in-frame clones here, not all; method: immunoSEQ multiplex PCR. This sample has roughly 200,000 clones; about 88% occur once, and the top ten carry roughly 5.6%. Sequencing was performed on peripheral blood. All receptors come from a woman between 35 and 50 years old who had recovered from COVID-19.

V is TRBV28 and J is TRBJ2-7; D perhaps matches TRBD1 (8 bases). The CDR3 totals 15 residues. The V end lost 6 bases, the J end lost 0 bases, and 15 bases lay between the germline ends. Germline CDR1 MDHEN, CDR2 SYDVKM. The CDR3: CASRSSGQGSYEQYF. The CDR3 DNA is TGTGCCAGCAGGTCTAGCGGACAGGGCTCCTACGAGCAGTACTTC.

J is TRBJ1-4 and V is TRBV28; maybe TRBD1 (6 bases). Germline V gene data show CDR1 as MDHEN and CDR2 as SYDVKM. Trimming pared 6 bases from V and 2 bases from J, leaving 10 bases between. This CDR3 comprises 14 residues. The CDR3: CASRHGQTNEKLFF. The CDR3 DNA reads TGTGCCAGCAGGCATGGACAGACTAATGAAAAACTGTTTTTT.

The chain couples TRBV3-1 (or the pseudogene TRBV3-2) to TRBJ2-1; tentative D call: TRBD1 (6 bases). The CDR3 runs 16 residues. With 4 bases removed from V and 6 bases from J, the gap between germline ends came to 19 bases. CDR1 is LGHDT and CDR2 is YNNKEL in the germline V gene (reference sequence). The CDR3 DNA is TGTGCCAGCAGCCCCGTACCAAAACAGGGATTCAATGAGCAGTTCTTC. Its translation: CASSPVPKQGFNEQFF.

The CDR3 bases are TGTGCCATCTCGGGACAGGAGGGGGCCCTTCCCTACGAGCAGTACTTC. It codes for CAISGQEGALPYEQYF. This chain connects TRBV28 to TRBJ2-7; 8 bases match TRBD1. The CDR3 loop spans 16 amino acids. The V gene end was trimmed by 10 bases and the J gene end by 2 bases; junction bases not matched to a gene: 16. Germline V gene lookup returns CDR1 MDHEN and CDR2 SYDVKM.

Only a few counts were recorded for this clone. This chain uses TRBV5-8 with TRBJ2-3; no reliable D call. Between the trimmed V and J ends, which lost 0 bases and 3 bases, there was a span of 8 bases. The germline CDR1 and CDR2 sequences are SGHTS and YDEGEE. The CDR3 is 14 amino acids. The CDR3, as DNA: TGTGCCAGCAGCTTGGGGGCCACTACAGATACGCAGTATTTT. As protein: CASSLGATTDTQYF.

The CDR3 region is CAISQTGGNEQFF. CDR3 sequence (DNA): TGTGCCATCAGCCAAACCGGGGGGAATGAGCAGTTCTTC. The rearrangement joins TRBV10-3 to TRBJ2-1; 7 positions agree with TRBD2. The CDR3 is made up of 13 amino acids. Germline CDR1 reads ENHRY; CDR2 reads SYGVKD. The J segment lost 7 bases and the V segment lost 6 bases, leaving 6 bases of the junction unmatched.

The chain combines TRBV18 with TRBJ2-1; 11 bases are a match to TRBD2. This CDR3 region has 18 residues. Germline V gene sequence: CDR1 KGHSH, CDR2 LQKENI. V trimming: 4 bases; J trimming: 0 bases; junction bases outside the gene matches: 8. DNA for the CDR3: TGTGCCAGCTCACGGGGACTAGCGGCTCCGAGCTCCTACAATGAGCAGTTCTTC. Translated, it gives CASSRGLAAPSSYNEQFF.

The rearrangement links TRBV19 to TRBJ2-4; 13 nucleotides align to TRBD2. Germline CDR1 and CDR2: LNHDA and SQIVND (reference sequence). J was trimmed by 2 bases and V by 7 bases; bases with no gene match: 17. The CDR3 sequence is 20 residues long. CDR3: CASTLTSGRAGGTSKNIQYF. The CDR3 coding sequence is TGTGCCAGTACCCTAACTAGCGGGAGGGCCGGGGGTACTTCCAAAAACATTCAGTACTTC.

The genes are TRBV15 and TRBJ2-7, with TRBD2 identical over 7 bases. V lost 0 bases, J lost 5 bases, and 10 bases stayed unmatched. The germline CDR1 and CDR2 sequences are LNHNV and YYDKDF (reference sequence). The CDR3 runs 16 residues. CDR3 residues: CATSRDRTSLLHEQYF. DNA of the CDR3: TGTGCCACCAGCAGAGATAGGACTAGTTTACTCCACGAGCAGTACTTC.

The rearrangement joins TRBV11-2 to TRBJ1-1; D not resolved. The CDR3 runs 13 residues. Trimming took off 1 base at V and 0 bases at J, with 3 bases between the two ends. The germline gives CDR1 SGHAT, CDR2 FQNNGV. In DNA, the CDR3 is TGTGCCAGCAGCTTAGCGTTGAACACTGAAGCTTTCTTT. This gives the protein CASSLALNTEAFF. The entire variable domain, with the rest obtained from reference TRBV11-2 and TRBJ1-1, is as follows: EAGVAQSPRYKIIEKRQSVAFWCNPISGHATLYWYQQILGQGPKLLIQFQNNGVVDDSQLPKDRFSAERLKGVDSTLKIQPAKLEDSAVYLCASSLALNTEAFFGQGTRLTVV.

The chain links TRBV19 to TRBJ1-5, with 7 bases matching TRBD1. CDR1 LNHDA and CDR2 SQIVND come from the germline V gene (reference sequence). Losses at the gene ends were 7 bases for V and 0 bases for J; bases not matched to a gene: 9. This CDR3 is 16 amino acids long. The CDR3 DNA follows: TGTGCCAGTAACCAGGGGGGCCCGGATAGCAATCAGCCCCAGCATTTT. This codes for CASNQGGPDSNQPQHF.

CDR3 nucleotides: TGCGCCAGCAGCCCAGACTACTACGAGCAGTACTTC. This gives the protein CASSPDYYEQYF. J is TRBJ2-7 and V is TRBV5-1; D possibly corresponds to TRBD2 (5 bases). Per the germline V gene, CDR1 is SGHRS and CDR2 is YFSETQ. The CDR3 has 12 residues. V was clipped by 4 bases and J by 3 bases, with 8 bases between them.

As DNA, the CDR3 is TGTGCCAGCAGTAATACAGGGGGCTCGATTGGCTTCTCCTACGAGCAGTACTTC. Translation gives CASSNTGGSIGFSYEQYF. The chain carries TRBV7-2 and TRBJ2-7; 9 bases are a match to TRBD1. CDR1 is SGHTA and CDR2 is FQGNSA in the germline V gene. This CDR3 spans 18 amino acids. Trimming took 6 bases from V and 0 from J; bases not matched to a gene: 15.

The chain carries TRBV6-2 or TRBV6-3 and TRBJ1-1; 9 bases are shared with TRBD1. The CDR3 sequence is 16 residues long. Germline CDR1 reads MNHEY; CDR2 reads SVGEGT. V shed 2 bases, J shed 0 bases, and the junction held 4 bases outside the gene matches. The DNA of the CDR3 is TGTGCCAGCAGTTACCGGACAGGGGCCCTGAACACTGAAGCTTTCTTT. It specifies CASSYRTGALNTEAFF.